This paragraph covers one T cell receptor (beta chain) sequence. Its cognate antigen is unknown. The sample comes from a study of early T cells in non-severe SARS-CoV-2 infection. Overall study context: Sequencing was performed on bulk RNA from unsorted whole blood, leaving chains unpaired. Study-wide points: Reliance on VDJdb matching favored anti-spike CD8 responses; private and CD4 specificities were missed.

Individual cDNA molecules received unique molecular identifiers during library preparation. TCRdb fed the 5' RACE reads into MiXCR, producing one record per CDR3 protein. There are about 29,000 distinct CDR3 sequences in the sample; roughly 4.3% occur only once, and approximately 5.8% lies in the top ten. This CDR3 comprises 16 residues. Per the germline V gene, CDR1 is SEHNR and CDR2 is FQNEAQ (reference sequence). With V trimmed by 5 bases and J by 2 bases, 10 bases remained unmatched. The sample comprised whole blood. The rearrangement links TRBV7-9 to TRBJ2-7; 9 nucleotides line up with TRBD1. The clonotype originates from an adult who was a healthcare worker with PCR-confirmed SARS-CoV-2 infection or an uninfected control (not recorded which). In DNA form, the CDR3 reads TGTGCCAGCAGCGAAGGGCCCGGGACAGGGCCCTACGAGCAGTACTTC. This translates into CASSEGPGTGPYEQYF.